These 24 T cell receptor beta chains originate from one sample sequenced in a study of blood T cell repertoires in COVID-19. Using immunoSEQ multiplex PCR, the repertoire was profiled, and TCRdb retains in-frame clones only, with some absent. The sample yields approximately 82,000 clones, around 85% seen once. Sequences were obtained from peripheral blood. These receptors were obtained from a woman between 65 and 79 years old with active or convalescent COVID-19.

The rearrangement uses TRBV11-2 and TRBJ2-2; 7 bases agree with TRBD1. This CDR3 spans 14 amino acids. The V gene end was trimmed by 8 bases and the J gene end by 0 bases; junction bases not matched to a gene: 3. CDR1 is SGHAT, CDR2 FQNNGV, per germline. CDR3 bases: TGTGCCAGCCGGCAGGGGGCGAACACCGGGGAGCTGTTTTTT. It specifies CASRQGANTGELFF.

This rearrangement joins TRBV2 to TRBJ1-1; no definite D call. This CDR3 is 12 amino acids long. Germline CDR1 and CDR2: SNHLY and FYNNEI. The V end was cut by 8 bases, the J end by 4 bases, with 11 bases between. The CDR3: CASGRGATEAFF. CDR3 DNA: TGTGCCAGCGGACGGGGTGCCACTGAAGCTTTCTTT.

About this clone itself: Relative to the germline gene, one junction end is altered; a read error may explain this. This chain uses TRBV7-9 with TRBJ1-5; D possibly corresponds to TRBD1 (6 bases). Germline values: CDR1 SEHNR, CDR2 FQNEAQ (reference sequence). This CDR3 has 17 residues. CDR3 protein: CASSPGMGRGSHQPQHF. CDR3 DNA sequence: TGTGCCAGCAGCCCAGGCATGGGCAGGGGTAGCCATCAGCCCCAGCATTTT. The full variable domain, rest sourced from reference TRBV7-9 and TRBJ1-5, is DTGVSQNPRHKITKRGQNVTFRCDPISEHNRLYWYRQTLGQGPEFLTYFQNEAQLEKSRLLSDRFSAERPKGSFSTLEIQRTEQGDSAMYLCASSPGMGRGSHQPQHFGDGTRLSIL.

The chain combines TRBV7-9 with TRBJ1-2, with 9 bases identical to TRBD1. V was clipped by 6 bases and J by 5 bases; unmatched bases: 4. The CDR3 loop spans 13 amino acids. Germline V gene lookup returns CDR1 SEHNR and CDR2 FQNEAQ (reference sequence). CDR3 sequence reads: CASRPDRGYGYTF. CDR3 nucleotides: TGTGCCAGCAGACCGGACAGGGGTTATGGCTACACCTTC.

The CDR3 here is CASRYRQENSPLHF. CDR3 DNA sequence: TGTGCCAGCAGATACCGGCAGGAAAATTCACCCCTCCACTTT. The chain uses TRBV6-5 and TRBJ1-6; D is uncertain. The CDR3 covers 14 residues. The V and J ends lost 6 bases and 7 bases respectively, with 13 bases between them. Germline V gene sequence: CDR1 MNHEY, CDR2 SVGAGI.

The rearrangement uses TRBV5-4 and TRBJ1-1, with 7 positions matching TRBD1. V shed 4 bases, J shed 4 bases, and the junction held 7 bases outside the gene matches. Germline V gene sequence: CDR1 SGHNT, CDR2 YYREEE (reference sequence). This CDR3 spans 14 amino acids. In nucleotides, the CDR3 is TGTGCCAGCAGCCTCACAGGGGTAATCACTGAAGCTTTCTTT. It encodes CASSLTGVITEAFF.

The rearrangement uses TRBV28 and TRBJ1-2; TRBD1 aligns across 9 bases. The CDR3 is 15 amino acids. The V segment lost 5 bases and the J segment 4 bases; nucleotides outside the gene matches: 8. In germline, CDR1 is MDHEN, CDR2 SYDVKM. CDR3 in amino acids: CASSPGTGRFYGYTF. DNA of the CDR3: TGTGCCAGCAGTCCCGGGACAGGGCGGTTCTATGGCTACACCTTC.

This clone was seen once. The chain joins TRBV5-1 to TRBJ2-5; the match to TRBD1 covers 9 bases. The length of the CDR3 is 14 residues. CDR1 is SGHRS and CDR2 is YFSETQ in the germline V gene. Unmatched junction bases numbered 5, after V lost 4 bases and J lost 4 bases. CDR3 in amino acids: CASSPDRGTETQYF. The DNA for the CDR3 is TGCGCCAGCAGCCCGGACAGGGGTACAGAGACCCAGTACTTC.

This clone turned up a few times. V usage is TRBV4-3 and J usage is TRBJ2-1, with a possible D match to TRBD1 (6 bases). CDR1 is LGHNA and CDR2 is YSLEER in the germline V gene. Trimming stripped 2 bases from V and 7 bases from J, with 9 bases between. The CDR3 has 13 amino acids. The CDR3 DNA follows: TGCGCCAGCAGCCAATTCAGGGGAAATGAGCAGTTCTTC. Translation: CASSQFRGNEQFF.

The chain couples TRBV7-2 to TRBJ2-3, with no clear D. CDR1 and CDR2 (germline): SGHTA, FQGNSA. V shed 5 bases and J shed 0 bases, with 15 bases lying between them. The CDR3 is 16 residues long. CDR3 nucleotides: TGTGCCAGCAGCCCGTCCTCCCGAGCTAGCACAGATACGCAGTATTTT. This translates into CASSPSSRASTDTQYF.

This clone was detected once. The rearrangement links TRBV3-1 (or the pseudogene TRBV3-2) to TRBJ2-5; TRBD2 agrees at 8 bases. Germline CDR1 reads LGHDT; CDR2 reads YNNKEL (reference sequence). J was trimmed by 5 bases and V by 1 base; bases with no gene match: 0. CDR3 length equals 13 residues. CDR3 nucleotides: TGTGCCAGCAGCCAAGGACTAGCGGAGACCCAGTACTTC. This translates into CASSQGLAETQYF.

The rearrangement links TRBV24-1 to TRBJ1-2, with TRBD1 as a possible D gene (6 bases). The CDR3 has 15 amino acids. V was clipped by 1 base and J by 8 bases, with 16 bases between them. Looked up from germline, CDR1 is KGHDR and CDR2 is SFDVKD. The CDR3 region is CATSDLSGGKEGYTF. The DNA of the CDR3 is TGTGCCACCAGTGATTTATCTGGGGGCAAGGAGGGCTACACCTTC.

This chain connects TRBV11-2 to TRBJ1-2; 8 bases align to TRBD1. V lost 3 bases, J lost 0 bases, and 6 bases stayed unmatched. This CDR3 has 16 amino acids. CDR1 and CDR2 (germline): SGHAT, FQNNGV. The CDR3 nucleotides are TGTGCCAGCAGCTTGAGGACAGGGAGAACTAACTATGGCTACACCTTC. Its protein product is CASSLRTGRTNYGYTF.

The CDR3 reads CASSSTGGDTEAFF. The CDR3 nucleotides are TGTGCCAGCAGCTCGACAGGGGGGGACACTGAAGCTTTCTTT. This rearrangement joins TRBV3-1 (or the pseudogene TRBV3-2) to TRBJ1-1, with 9 bases aligning to TRBD1. CDR1 and CDR2 from the germline V gene are LGHDT and YNNKEL (reference sequence). Trimming at V came to 5 bases and at J to 3 bases, leaving 4 bases not matched to a gene. CDR3 size: 14 residues.

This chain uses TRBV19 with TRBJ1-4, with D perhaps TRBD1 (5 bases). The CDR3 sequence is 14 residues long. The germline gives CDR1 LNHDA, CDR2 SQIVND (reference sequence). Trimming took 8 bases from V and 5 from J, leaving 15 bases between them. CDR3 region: CASGRTSSNEKLFF. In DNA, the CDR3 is TGTGCCAGTGGGAGGACAAGTTCGAATGAAAAACTGTTTTTT.

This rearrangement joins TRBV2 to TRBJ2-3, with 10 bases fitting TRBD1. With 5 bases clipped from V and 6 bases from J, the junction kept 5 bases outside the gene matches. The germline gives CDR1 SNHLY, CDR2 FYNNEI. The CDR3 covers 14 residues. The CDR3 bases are TGTGCCAGCAGTCCGCGACAGGGGGCCGATACGCAGTATTTT. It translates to CASSPRQGADTQYF.

CDR3 sequence reads: CASSNRDSRSYEQYF. The CDR3 DNA reads TGTGCCAGCAGCAACCGGGACAGTAGATCCTACGAGCAGTACTTC. V gene TRBV11-1 combines with J gene TRBJ2-7, with 7 positions matching TRBD1. With 5 bases clipped from V and 1 base from J, the junction kept 8 bases outside the gene matches. The CDR3 loop spans 15 amino acids. From germline, CDR1 is SGHAT and CDR2 FQDESV (reference sequence).

CDR3 sequence: CASSLAGGGSNEQFF. The CDR3 DNA follows: TGTGCCAGCAGTTTAGCGGGGGGAGGGAGCAATGAGCAGTTCTTC. The V gene is TRBV6-2 or TRBV6-3, the J gene TRBJ2-1; 10 bases fit TRBD2. After removal of 4 bases from V and 6 bases from J, the junction contained 6 bases not matched to a gene. Germline-derived CDR1 and CDR2 are MNHEY and SVGEGT. The CDR3 covers 15 residues.

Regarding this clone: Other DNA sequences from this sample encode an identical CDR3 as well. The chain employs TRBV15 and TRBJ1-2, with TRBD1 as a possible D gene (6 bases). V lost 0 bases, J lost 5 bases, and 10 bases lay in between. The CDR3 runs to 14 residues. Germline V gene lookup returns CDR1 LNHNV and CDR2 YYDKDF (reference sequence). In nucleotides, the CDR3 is TGTGCCACCAGCAGAGATAGACAGGCGTATGGCTACACCTTC. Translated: CATSRDRQAYGYTF.

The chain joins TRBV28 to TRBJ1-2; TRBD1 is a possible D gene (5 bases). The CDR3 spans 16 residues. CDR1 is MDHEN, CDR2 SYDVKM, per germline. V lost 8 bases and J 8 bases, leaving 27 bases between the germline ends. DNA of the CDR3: TGTGCCAGCCGGGACTCATCACGGTACTCATCACGGGGCTACACCTTC. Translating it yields CASRDSSRYSSRGYTF.

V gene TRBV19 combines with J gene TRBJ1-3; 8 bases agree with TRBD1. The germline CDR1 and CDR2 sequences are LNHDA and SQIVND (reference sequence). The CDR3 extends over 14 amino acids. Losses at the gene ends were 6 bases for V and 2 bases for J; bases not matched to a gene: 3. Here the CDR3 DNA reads TGTGCCAGTAGAGGGACAGGCGCTGGAAACACCATATATTTT. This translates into CASRGTGAGNTIYF.

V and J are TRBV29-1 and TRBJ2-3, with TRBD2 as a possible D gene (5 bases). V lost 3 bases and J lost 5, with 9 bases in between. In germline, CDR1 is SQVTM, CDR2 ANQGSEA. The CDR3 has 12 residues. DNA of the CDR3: TGCAGCGTTGACCGGGGTCAAGATACGCAGTATTTT. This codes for CSVDRGQDTQYF.

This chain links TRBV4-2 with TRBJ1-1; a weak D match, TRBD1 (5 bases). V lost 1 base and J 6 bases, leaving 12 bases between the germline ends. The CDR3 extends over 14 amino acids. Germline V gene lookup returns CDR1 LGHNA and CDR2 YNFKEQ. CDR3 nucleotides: TGTGCCAGCAGCCAAGGGGACTTGCGGGCTGAAGCTTTCTTT. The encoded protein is CASSQGDLRAEAFF.

CDR3 sequence reads: CASSQEGASGNTIYF. Written as DNA, the CDR3 is TGTGCCAGCAGCCAGGAGGGGGCCTCTGGAAACACCATATATTTT. This chain links TRBV7-2 with TRBJ1-3, with 7 bases identical to TRBD1. The CDR3 totals 15 residues. Germline V gives CDR1 SGHTA, CDR2 FQGNSA. J gave up 0 bases and V 5 bases, and 4 bases lay outside the gene matches.